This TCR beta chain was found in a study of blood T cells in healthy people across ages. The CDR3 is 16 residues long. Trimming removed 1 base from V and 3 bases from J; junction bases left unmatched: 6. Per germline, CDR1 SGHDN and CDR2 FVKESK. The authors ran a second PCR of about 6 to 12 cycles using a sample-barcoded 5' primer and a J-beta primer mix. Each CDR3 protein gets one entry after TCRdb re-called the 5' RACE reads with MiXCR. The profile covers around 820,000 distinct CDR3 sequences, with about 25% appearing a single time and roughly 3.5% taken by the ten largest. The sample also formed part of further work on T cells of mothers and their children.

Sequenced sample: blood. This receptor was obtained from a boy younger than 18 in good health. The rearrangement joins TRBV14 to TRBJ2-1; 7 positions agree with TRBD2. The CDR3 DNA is TGTGCCAGCAGCCAAGTTCGGACGGGAGGCTACAATGAGCAGTTCTTC. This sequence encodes CASSQVRTGGYNEQFF.